This TCR beta chain was sequenced for a study of molecular identifiers for immune sequencing clone quantification. TCRdb analysed the PCR reads with MiXCR anew, one entry per CDR3 protein. The sample shows about 320,000 distinct CDR3 sequences, roughly 24% of them seen only once. The clonotype was recovered from a human donor in good health. Some libraries in this study had Jurkat cell RNA spiked in. Sequencing was done on a sample of naive CD8+ T cells from blood, with Jurkat cell RNA spiked in. The subset denotes: FACS-sorted CD8+CD4-CCR7+CD45RA+ naive T cells.

The CDR3: CATRAGARTEAFF. The CDR3 coding sequence is TGTGCCACCAGGGCGGGGGCGCGTACTGAAGCTTTCTTT. The chain joins TRBV24-1 to TRBJ1-1; possible D gene TRBD1, 6 bases. The germline gives CDR1 KGHDR, CDR2 SFDVKD. There are 13 residues in the CDR3. V lost 7 bases to trimming and J lost 5 bases, with 13 bases between them.